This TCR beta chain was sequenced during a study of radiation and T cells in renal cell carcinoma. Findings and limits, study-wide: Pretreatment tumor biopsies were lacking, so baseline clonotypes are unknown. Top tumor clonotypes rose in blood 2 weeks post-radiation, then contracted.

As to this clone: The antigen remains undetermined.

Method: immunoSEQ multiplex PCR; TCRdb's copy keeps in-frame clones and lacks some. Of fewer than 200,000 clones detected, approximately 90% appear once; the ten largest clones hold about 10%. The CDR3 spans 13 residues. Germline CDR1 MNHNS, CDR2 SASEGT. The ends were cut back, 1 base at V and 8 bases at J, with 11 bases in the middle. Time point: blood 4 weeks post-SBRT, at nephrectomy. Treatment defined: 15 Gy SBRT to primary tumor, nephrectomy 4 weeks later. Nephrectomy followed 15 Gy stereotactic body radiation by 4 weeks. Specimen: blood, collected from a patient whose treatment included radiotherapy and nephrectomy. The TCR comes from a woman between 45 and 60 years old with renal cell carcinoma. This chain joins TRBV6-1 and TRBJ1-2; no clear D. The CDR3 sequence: CASSEGRGYGYTF. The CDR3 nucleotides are TGTGCCAGCAGTGAAGGTAGAGGGTACGGCTACACCTTC.